This T cell receptor (beta chain) was observed in a study of neoadjuvant anti-PD-1 for oral cavity cancer. To note about this clone: Its target is unknown.

Overall study results and limits: After neoadjuvant nivolumab, PBMC T cell clonality was significantly higher in non-responders than responders.

Germline V gene sequence: CDR1 MNHEY, CDR2 SVGAGI. This CDR3 contains 13 residues. The germline V and J ends were trimmed by 0 bases and 12 bases, with 9 bases remaining between them. Profiling relied on immunoSEQ multiplex PCR, and the TCRdb table lists in-frame clones only, not all of them. The sample lists over 10,000 clones; more than 60% were seen once. This TCR came from a person between 40 and 80 years old with oral cavity squamous cell carcinoma. This sequence joins TRBV6-5 and TRBJ1-6; no firm D call. The starting material was PBMCs, obtained before nivolumab (anti-PD-1) treatment. The CDR3 here is CASSYSRDRPLHF. CDR3 coding DNA: TGTGCCAGCAGTTACTCAAGAGACCGACCCCTCCACTTT.